This TCR beta chain was recovered during a study of shared clonotypes between healthy human individuals. This clone occurred a few times. Only in-frame clones appear in the TCRdb table, and some are missing; sequencing was by immunoSEQ multiplex PCR. The table has 450,000 to 600,000 clones, approximately 79% seen once. V was pared by 5 bases and J by 7 bases, with 15 bases between. Germline-derived CDR1 and CDR2 are SGHVS and FQNEAQ. This CDR3 comprises 14 residues. The sequencing input was PBMCs. This TCR was sampled from a woman aged 40 to 49 in good health. Some clones in this sample may be carry-over from other donors' samples. This chain connects TRBV7-8 to TRBJ1-5, with D possibly being TRBD1 (6 bases). The CDR3 nucleotides are TGTGCCAGCAGCCCGCTGGGGGCTTGGCAGCCCCAGCATTTT. Translation gives CASSPLGAWQPQHF.